This T cell receptor beta chain came from a study of T cells in Graves' hyperthyroidism and ophthalmopathy. Many counts were recorded for this clonotype. A lack of ophthalmopathy progression within 18 months defined stable Graves' hyperthyroidism. Germline CDR1 SGHTA, CDR2 FQGNSA. V lost 7 bases and J lost 0, with 12 bases in between. The CDR3 runs to 14 residues. Using RNA transcripts as the source, TCR beta CDR3 regions were amplified. A first-round RT-PCR of the TCR CDR3 used the HTBI primer set. In TCRdb, the multiplex PCR reads were re-called with MiXCR into one record per CDR3 protein. The top ten hold approximately 25% of the sample, which has a few hundred thousand distinct CDR3 sequences, less than 25% seen once.

The receptor was isolated from a man in his late teens or twenties with Graves' hyperthyroidism. The sequenced sample was blood. The genes are TRBV7-2 and TRBJ1-1; D unclear. For the CDR3, the DNA is TGTGCCAGCACTCCCTCCGGGCTGAACACTGAAGCTTTCTTT. Its protein product is CASTPSGLNTEAFF.